This T cell receptor beta chain emerged from a study of CD8 T cells in Susac syndrome. Trimming cost V 4 bases and J 8 bases; bases outside gene matches: 6. Per germline, CDR1 SGHTA and CDR2 FQGTGA. The CDR3 runs to 15 residues. With random hexamers, reverse transcription was performed on about 0.45 to 1 ug of RNA. From the immunoSEQ multiplex PCR reads, TCRdb called clonotypes with MiXCR, one entry per CDR3 protein. The sample lists about 200,000 distinct CDR3 sequences, 92% occurring once. The chain employs TRBV7-3 and TRBJ1-6, with TRBD1 matching 9 bases. The sequencing sample was made of CD8+ T cells from PBMCs. The TCR comes from a human donor with multiple sclerosis. The CDR3 DNA reads TGTGCCAGCAGCTCTGGACAGGGGATTGATTCACCCCTCCACTTT. Translating it yields CASSSGQGIDSPLHF.